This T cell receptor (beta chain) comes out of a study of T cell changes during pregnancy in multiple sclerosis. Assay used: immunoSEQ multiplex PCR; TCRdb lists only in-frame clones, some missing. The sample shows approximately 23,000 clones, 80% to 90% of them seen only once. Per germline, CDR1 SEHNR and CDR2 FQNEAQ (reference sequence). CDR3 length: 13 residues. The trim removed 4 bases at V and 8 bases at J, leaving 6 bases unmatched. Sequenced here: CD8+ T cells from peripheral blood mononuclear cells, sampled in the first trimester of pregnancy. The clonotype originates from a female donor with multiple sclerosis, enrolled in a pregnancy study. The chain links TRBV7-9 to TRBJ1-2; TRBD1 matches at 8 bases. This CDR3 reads CASSSDRVGGYTF. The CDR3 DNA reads TGTGCCAGCAGCTCGGACAGGGTGGGCGGCTACACCTTC.